These 28 T cell receptor beta chains originate from one sample sequenced in a study of cytotoxic CD8 clonotypes in ibrutinib-treated CLL. Assay used: immunoSEQ multiplex PCR; TCRdb lists only in-frame clones, some missing. The table has 150,000 to 200,000 clones, 81% seen once. The sample here was PBMCs, taken after 12 months of ibrutinib treatment. These receptors were collected from a human donor with chronic lymphocytic leukemia.

This clone showed up just once. This chain joins TRBV7-2 and TRBJ2-7, with 8 bases fitting TRBD1. Unmatched junction bases numbered 7, after V lost 3 bases and J lost 0 bases. CDR1 SGHTA and CDR2 FQGNSA come from the germline V gene. CDR3 length: 16 amino acids. Here the CDR3 DNA reads TGTGCCAGCAGCTTGCAGGGGGCGCGAAGCTCCTACGAGCAGTACTTC. Protein sequence: CASSLQGARSSYEQYF. Full variable domain (rest looked up from reference TRBV7-2 and TRBJ2-7): GAGVSQSPSNKVTEKGKDVELRCDPISGHTALYWYRQSLGQGLEFLIYFQGNSAPDKSGLPSDRFSAERTGGSVSTLTIQRTQQEDSAVYLCASSLQGARSSYEQYFGPGTRLTVT.

This rearrangement joins TRBV5-5 to TRBJ1-5; the match to TRBD1 covers 8 bases. Germline CDR1 reads SGHKS; CDR2 reads YYEKEE (reference sequence). The CDR3 covers 17 residues. V lost 4 bases to trimming and J lost 7 bases; unmatched junction nucleotides: 16. DNA of the CDR3: TGTGCCAGCAGCCCGTGGACAGGGAGTGGTGTAGGGCAGCCCCAGCATTTT. Translating it yields CASSPWTGSGVGQPQHF.

This sequence joins TRBV30 and TRBJ2-7; D may be TRBD1 or TRBD2 (5 bases each). The CDR3 has 14 residues. Germline loops: CDR1 GTSNPN, CDR2 SVGIG (reference sequence). The germline V and J ends were trimmed by 5 bases and 5 bases, with 19 bases remaining between them. The CDR3 is CAWAGMGRNHEQYF. In DNA, the CDR3 is TGTGCCTGGGCAGGGATGGGACGAAACCACGAGCAGTACTTC.

The J gene is TRBJ1-4, the V gene TRBV27; 7 bases are a match to TRBD1. CDR3 length equals 15 residues. The trim removed 5 bases at V and 0 bases at J, leaving 3 bases unmatched. CDR1 and CDR2 (germline): MNHEY, SMNVEV (reference sequence). CDR3 DNA: TGTGCCAGCAGTACAGGGGACGCAACTAATGAAAAACTGTTTTTT. This gives the protein CASSTGDATNEKLFF.

V usage is TRBV28 and J usage is TRBJ1-4; no firm D call. CDR1 is MDHEN and CDR2 is SYDVKM in the germline V gene. The CDR3 totals 13 residues. Trimming removed 3 bases from V and 4 bases from J, with 6 bases in between. The CDR3, as DNA: TGTGCCAGCAGTTTGCCCCTTAATGAAAAACTGTTTTTT. Translated: CASSLPLNEKLFF. Combining the CDR3 with reference TRBV28 and TRBJ1-4 gives the whole variable domain DVKVTQSSRYLVKRTGEKVFLECVQDMDHENMFWYRQDPGLGLRLIYFSYDVKMKEKGDIPEGYSVSREKKERFSLILESASTNQTSMYLCASSLPLNEKLFFGSGTQLSVL.

This clone has more than one count but fewer than ten. This sample also contains other DNA sequences that code for the same CDR3. This chain links TRBV4-2 with TRBJ1-5; weak D call: TRBD1 (6 bases). The CDR3 is made up of 15 amino acids. V lost 0 bases and J lost 7, with 13 bases in between. From germline, CDR1 is LGHNA and CDR2 YNFKEQ. The CDR3 region has the DNA TGTGCCAGCAGCCAAGATCCGGGGGCACGCCAGCCCCAGCATTTT. It is translated as CASSQDPGARQPQHF.

In this sample, this clone turned up a few times. This chain links TRBV28 with TRBJ1-2; tentatively, D is TRBD1 (6 bases). Trimming removed 4 bases at V and 8 bases at J, with 14 bases between. CDR1 is MDHEN, CDR2 SYDVKM, per germline. The CDR3 runs 13 residues. CDR3 nucleotide sequence: TGTGCCAGCAGTTCAGGGGTCATCGGAGGCTACACCTTC. It encodes CASSSGVIGGYTF.

V is TRBV23-1 and J is TRBJ2-7, with TRBD1 as a possible D gene (6 bases). TRBV23-1 is filed as an ORF, its function uncertain. V lost 7 bases and J lost 5, with 21 bases in between. There are 15 residues in the CDR3. In DNA form, the CDR3 reads TGCGCCAGCACGGCTCTCCGACAGGTTTACCACGAGCAGTACTTC. It encodes CASTALRQVYHEQYF.

The V gene is TRBV28, the J gene TRBJ2-7; possible D gene TRBD2, 5 bases. The germline V and J ends were trimmed by 6 bases and 2 bases, with 14 bases remaining between them. This CDR3 has 14 residues. Germline CDR1 and CDR2: MDHEN and SYDVKM. The CDR3 sequence is CASSSVGRPYEQYF. CDR3 bases: TGTGCCAGCAGCTCGGTTGGGAGACCCTACGAGCAGTACTTC.

The count of this clone is one. The chain carries TRBV7-9 and TRBJ2-1; D might be TRBD1 (6 bases). The CDR3 length is 13 residues. Germline CDR1 reads SEHNR; CDR2 reads FQNEAQ (reference sequence). Trimming took off 1 base at V and 8 bases at J, with 9 bases between the two ends. The CDR3 region has the DNA TGTGCCAGCAGCTTAGACAGGGCACATGAGCAGTTCTTC. This codes for CASSLDRAHEQFF.

The V gene is TRBV18, the J gene TRBJ2-7; D gene ambiguous. V was clipped by 3 bases and J by 2 bases, with 26 bases between them. The CDR3 length is 19 residues. CDR1 KGHSH and CDR2 LQKENI come from the germline V gene. The CDR3 sequence: CASSPGLFIRVEAAYEQYF. For the CDR3, the DNA is TGTGCCAGCTCACCGGGTCTATTTATTCGAGTCGAGGCGGCCTACGAGCAGTACTTC.

The chain recombines TRBV28 with TRBJ2-3, with TRBD1 matching 7 bases. The CDR3 length is 16 residues. Per germline, CDR1 MDHEN and CDR2 SYDVKM. V gave up 1 base and J gave up 1 base; unmatched junction bases: 5. The CDR3, as DNA: TGTGCCAGCAGTTTATTAAGGACAGGTCGCACAGATACGCAGTATTTT. It yields the protein CASSLLRTGRTDTQYF.

This chain links TRBV27 with TRBJ2-7; 10 bases line up with TRBD1. This CDR3 region has 15 residues. Germline assignment: CDR1 MNHEY and CDR2 SMNVEV (reference sequence). V trimming: 6 bases; J trimming: 4 bases; junction bases outside the gene matches: 9. As DNA, the CDR3 is TGTGCCAGCAGACTCCGGGACAGGGGCTCTTACGAGCAGTACTTC. Translating it yields CASRLRDRGSYEQYF.

The rearrangement links TRBV10-3 to TRBJ1-1, with a weak D call TRBD1 (5 bases). V was pared by 6 bases and J by 0 bases, with 8 bases between. This CDR3 contains 13 residues. CDR1 is ENHRY and CDR2 is SYGVKD in the germline V gene. CDR3 protein: CAIRRGLNTEAFF. CDR3 nucleotides: TGTGCCATCAGACGGGGGTTGAACACTGAAGCTTTCTTT.

This chain joins TRBV7-2 and TRBJ1-5; no clear D gene. Germline CDR1 and CDR2: SGHTA and FQGNSA. Between the trimmed V and J ends, which lost 5 bases and 4 bases, there was a span of 15 bases. There are 15 residues in the CDR3. CDR3 nucleotides: TGTGCCAGCAGCATTAACGCAGGCAGAAATCAGCCCCAGCATTTT. Translating gives CASSINAGRNQPQHF.

Details on this clone: Other DNA sequences within the sample encode an identical CDR3. This chain links TRBV6-5 with TRBJ2-6; D is unresolved. Trimming cost V 0 bases and J 1 base, with 7 bases left between them. The CDR3 covers 16 residues. The V gene's germline CDR1 is MNHEY and CDR2 SVGAGI. CDR3 coding DNA: TGTGCCAGCAGTTACTCGATCGGGTCTGGGGCCAACGTCCTGACTTTC. It translates to CASSYSIGSGANVLTF.

This sequence joins TRBV7-9 and TRBJ1-6; D not resolved. V dropped 1 base and J dropped 6 bases, with 10 bases sitting between them. The CDR3 has 15 residues. Germline CDR1 and CDR2: SEHNR and FQNEAQ (reference sequence). The chain's CDR3 is CASSLEGSGNSPLHF. CDR3 bases: TGTGCCAGCAGCTTAGAGGGATCGGGTAATTCACCCCTCCACTTT.

This clone is a singleton in its sample. This sequence joins TRBV6-6 and TRBJ1-1; 8 bases map to TRBD1. The CDR3 runs to 12 residues. J was trimmed by 7 bases and V by 5 bases; bases with no gene match: 3. CDR1 is MNHNY and CDR2 is SVGAGI in the germline V gene (reference sequence). The CDR3: CASSRTGLEAFF. The DNA of the CDR3 is TGTGCCAGCAGTCGGACAGGGCTTGAAGCTTTCTTT.

The genes are TRBV7-3 and TRBJ1-1; D remains ambiguous. Germline V lookup: CDR1 SGHTA, CDR2 FQGTGA. CDR3 length: 13 amino acids. Trimming stripped 4 bases from V and 0 bases from J, with 6 bases between. The CDR3 DNA reads as TGTGCCAGCAGCTCTCGATTGAACACTGAAGCTTTCTTT. This codes for CASSSRLNTEAFF.

The sample holds one count of this clone. V gene TRBV4-1 combines with J gene TRBJ2-1; a weak D match, TRBD1 (7 bases). CDR3 size: 16 residues. Germline-derived CDR1 and CDR2 are MGHRA and YSYEKL. V gave up 1 base and J gave up 3 bases, with 13 bases separating them. CDR3 DNA: TGCGCCAGCAGCCAAGTTCAGGGGGGACACTACAATGAGCAGTTCTTC. Translated, it gives CASSQVQGGHYNEQFF.

This chain joins TRBV9 and TRBJ2-3; 11 bases fit TRBD2. The germline gives CDR1 SGDLS, CDR2 YYNGEE. J was trimmed by 4 bases and V by 3 bases; bases with no gene match: 4. CDR3 length: 15 amino acids. CDR3 nucleotides: TGTGCCAGCAGCGCGCTAGCGGGAGGTTCAGATACGCAGTATTTT. Translating gives CASSALAGGSDTQYF.

This chain uses TRBV27 with TRBJ1-1; weak D call: TRBD1 (5 bases). CDR1 and CDR2 from the germline V gene are MNHEY and SMNVEV (reference sequence). The CDR3 has 14 amino acids. V was shortened by 3 bases and J by 5 bases, with 13 bases between the two germline ends. Written as DNA, the CDR3 is TGTGCCAGCAGTTTCCGGGGAGAGGGGACTGAAGCTTTCTTT. It specifies CASSFRGEGTEAFF.

The rearrangement joins TRBV2 to TRBJ1-1, with 8 bases matching TRBD1. The CDR3 has 15 residues. The J segment lost 4 bases and the V segment lost 5 bases, leaving 9 bases of the junction unmatched. Germline CDR1 reads SNHLY; CDR2 reads FYNNEI. The DNA of the CDR3 is TGTGCCAGCAGTAGGATACTTACAGGGGGCACTGAAGCTTTCTTT. This encodes CASSRILTGGTEAFF.

The chain is built from TRBV15 and TRBJ1-2; no definite D call. Germline lookup yields CDR1 LNHNV and CDR2 YYDKDF (reference sequence). V was trimmed by 1 base and J by 2 bases, leaving 8 bases between them. CDR3 length: 14 amino acids. The CDR3 DNA sequence: TGTGCCACCAGCAGAGGACGCGAGAACTATGGCTACACCTTC. It yields the protein CATSRGRENYGYTF.

The J gene is TRBJ1-2, the V gene TRBV6-5; no definite D call. From germline, CDR1 is MNHEY and CDR2 SVGAGI. The CDR3 consists of 16 residues. Trimming took off 4 bases at V and 2 bases at J, with 17 bases between the two ends. The chain's CDR3 is CASSSHFSSGNYGYTF. The CDR3 bases are TGTGCCAGCAGTTCCCACTTTTCCTCGGGGAACTATGGCTACACCTTC.

The chain employs TRBV4-3 and TRBJ2-1; TRBD2 agrees at 8 bases. CDR3 length: 15 residues. Trimming at V came to 3 bases and at J to 10 bases, leaving 11 bases not matched to a gene. CDR1 is LGHNA, CDR2 YSLEER, per germline. The CDR3 nucleotides read TGCGCCAGCAGCCACACCGGGACTAGGGGGTACGAGCAGTTCTTC. Protein product: CASSHTGTRGYEQFF.

This clone was detected a few times. The chain is built from TRBV19 and TRBJ2-3, with TRBD2 matching over 8 bases. This CDR3 comprises 15 residues. From germline, CDR1 is LNHDA and CDR2 SQIVND (reference sequence). V gave up 9 bases and J gave up 4 bases; unmatched junction bases: 12. Here the CDR3 DNA reads TGTGCCAGCAAACGGGGGGGCCGTTTTTCAGATACGCAGTATTTT. Protein sequence: CASKRGGRFSDTQYF.

This clone has a single count. CDR3 bases: TGTGCCAGCAGTGTAGCGGGGCACCGAGATACGCAGTATTTT. It specifies CASSVAGHRDTQYF. V is TRBV2 and J is TRBJ2-3; 8 bases are a match to TRBD2. Germline CDR1 and CDR2: SNHLY and FYNNEI. Germline trimming cut 4 bases from V and 5 bases from J; bases unmatched to any gene: 5. The length of the CDR3 is 14 residues.